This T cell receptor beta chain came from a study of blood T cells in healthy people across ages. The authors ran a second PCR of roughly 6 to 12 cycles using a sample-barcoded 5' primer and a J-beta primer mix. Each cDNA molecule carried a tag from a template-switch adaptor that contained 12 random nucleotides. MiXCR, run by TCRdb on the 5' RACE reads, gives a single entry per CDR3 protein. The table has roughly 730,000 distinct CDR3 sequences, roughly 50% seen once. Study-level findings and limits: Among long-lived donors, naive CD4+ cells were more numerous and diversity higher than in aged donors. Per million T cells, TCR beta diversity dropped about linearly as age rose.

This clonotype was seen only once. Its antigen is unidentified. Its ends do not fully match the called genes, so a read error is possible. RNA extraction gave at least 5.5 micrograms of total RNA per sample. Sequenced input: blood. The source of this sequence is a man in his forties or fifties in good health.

This CDR3 is CASNQHRGGAYEQYF. The CDR3, as DNA: TGTGCCAGCAATCAACATCGGGGGGGGGCCTATGAGCAGTACTTC. This chain joins TRBV12-3 or TRBV12-4 and TRBJ2-7; 8 bases are shared with TRBD2. The CDR3 consists of 15 residues.